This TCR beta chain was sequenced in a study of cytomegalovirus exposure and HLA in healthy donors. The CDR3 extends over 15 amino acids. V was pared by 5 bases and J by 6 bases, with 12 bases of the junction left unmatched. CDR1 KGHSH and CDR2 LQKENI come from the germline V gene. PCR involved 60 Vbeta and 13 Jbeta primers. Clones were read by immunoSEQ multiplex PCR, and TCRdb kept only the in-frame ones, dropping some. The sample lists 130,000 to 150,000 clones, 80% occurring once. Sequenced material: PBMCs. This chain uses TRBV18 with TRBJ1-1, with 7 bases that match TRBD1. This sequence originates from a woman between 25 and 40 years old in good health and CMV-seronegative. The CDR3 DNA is TGTGCCAGCTCAAAGGAGGGTCGACAGGGCCCTGAAGCTTTCTTT. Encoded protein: CASSKEGRQGPEAFF.